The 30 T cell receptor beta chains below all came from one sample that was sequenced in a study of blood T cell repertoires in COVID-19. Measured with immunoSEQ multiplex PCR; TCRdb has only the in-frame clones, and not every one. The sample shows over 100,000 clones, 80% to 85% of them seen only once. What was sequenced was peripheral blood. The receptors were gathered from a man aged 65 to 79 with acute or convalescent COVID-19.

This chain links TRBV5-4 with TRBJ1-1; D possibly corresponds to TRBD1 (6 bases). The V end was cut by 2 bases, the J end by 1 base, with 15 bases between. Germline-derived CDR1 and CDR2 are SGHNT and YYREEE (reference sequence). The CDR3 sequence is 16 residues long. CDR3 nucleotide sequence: TGTGCCAGCAGCTTAGCAACAGGGATGGGGAACACTGAAGCTTTCTTT. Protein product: CASSLATGMGNTEAFF.

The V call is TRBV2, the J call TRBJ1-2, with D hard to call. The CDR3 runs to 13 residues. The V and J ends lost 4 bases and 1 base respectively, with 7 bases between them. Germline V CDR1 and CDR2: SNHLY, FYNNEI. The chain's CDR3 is CASSAGLNYGYTF. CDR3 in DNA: TGTGCCAGCAGTGCCGGTCTTAACTATGGCTACACCTTC.

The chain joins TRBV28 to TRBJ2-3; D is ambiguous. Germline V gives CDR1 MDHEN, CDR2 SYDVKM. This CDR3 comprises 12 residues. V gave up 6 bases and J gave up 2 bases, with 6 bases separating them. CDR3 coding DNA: TGTGCCAGCAGCGCAGTCACAGATACGCAGTATTTT. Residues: CASSAVTDTQYF.

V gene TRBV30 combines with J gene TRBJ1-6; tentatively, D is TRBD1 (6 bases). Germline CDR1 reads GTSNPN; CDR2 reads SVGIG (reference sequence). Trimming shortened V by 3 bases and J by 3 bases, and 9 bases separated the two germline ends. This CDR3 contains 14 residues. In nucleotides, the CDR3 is TGTGCCTGGAGACAGGGAGTCTATAATTCACCCCTCCACTTT. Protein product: CAWRQGVYNSPLHF.

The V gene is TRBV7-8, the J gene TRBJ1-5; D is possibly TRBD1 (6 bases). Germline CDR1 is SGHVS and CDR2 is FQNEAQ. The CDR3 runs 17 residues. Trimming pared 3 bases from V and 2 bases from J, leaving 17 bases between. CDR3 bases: TGTGCCAGCAGCTTCGGACAGCTTTCGGTAGGCAATCAGCCCCAGCATTTT. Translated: CASSFGQLSVGNQPQHF.

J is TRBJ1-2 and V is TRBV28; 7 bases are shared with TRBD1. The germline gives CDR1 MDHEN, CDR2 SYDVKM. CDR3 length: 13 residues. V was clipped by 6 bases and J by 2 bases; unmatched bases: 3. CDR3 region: CASSEGQNYGYTF. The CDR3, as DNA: TGTGCCAGCAGCGAGGGACAGAACTATGGCTACACCTTC.

The CDR3 sequence: CASSLGLAGAQETQYF. Written as DNA, the CDR3 is TGTGCCAGCAGCCTAGGACTAGCGGGGGCACAAGAGACCCAGTACTTC. V and J are TRBV11-3 and TRBJ2-5; 13 bases are shared with TRBD2. Germline V CDR1 and CDR2: SGHNT, YENEEA. This CDR3 region has 16 residues. V gave up 5 bases and J gave up 2 bases; unmatched junction bases: 5.

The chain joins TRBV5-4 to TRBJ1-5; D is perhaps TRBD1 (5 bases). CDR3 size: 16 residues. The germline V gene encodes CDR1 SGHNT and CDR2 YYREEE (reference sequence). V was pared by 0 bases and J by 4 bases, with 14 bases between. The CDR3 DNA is TGTGCCAGCAGCTTGGCCGGTGGGGGAGGTAATCAGCCCCAGCATTTT. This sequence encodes CASSLAGGGGNQPQHF.

The CDR3 spells CASSPPDRGTTNEKLFF. The CDR3 DNA reads as TGTGCCAGCTCACCACCGGACAGGGGAACCACTAATGAAAAACTGTTTTTT. J is TRBJ1-4 and V is TRBV18, with 9 bases identical to TRBD1. This CDR3 is 17 amino acids long. Trimming cost V 0 bases and J 2 bases; bases outside gene matches: 4. The germline V gene encodes CDR1 KGHSH and CDR2 LQKENI.

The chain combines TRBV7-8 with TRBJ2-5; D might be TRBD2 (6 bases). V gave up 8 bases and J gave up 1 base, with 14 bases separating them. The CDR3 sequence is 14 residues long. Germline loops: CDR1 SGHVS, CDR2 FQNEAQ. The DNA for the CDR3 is TGTGCCAGCGGGTACGGGAGCGGCCAAGAGACCCAGTACTTC. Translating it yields CASGYGSGQETQYF.

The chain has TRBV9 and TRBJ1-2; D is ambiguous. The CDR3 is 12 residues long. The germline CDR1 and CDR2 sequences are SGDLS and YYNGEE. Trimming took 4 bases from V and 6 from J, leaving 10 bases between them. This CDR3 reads CASSPTENGYTF. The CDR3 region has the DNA TGTGCCAGCAGCCCGACGGAGAATGGCTACACCTTC.

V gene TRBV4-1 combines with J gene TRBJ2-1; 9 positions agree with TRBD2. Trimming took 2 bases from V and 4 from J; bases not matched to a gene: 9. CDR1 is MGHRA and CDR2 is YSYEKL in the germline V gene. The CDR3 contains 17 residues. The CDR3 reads CASSQIKLAGVYNEQFF. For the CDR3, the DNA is TGCGCCAGCAGCCAAATAAAATTAGCGGGGGTATACAATGAGCAGTTCTTC.

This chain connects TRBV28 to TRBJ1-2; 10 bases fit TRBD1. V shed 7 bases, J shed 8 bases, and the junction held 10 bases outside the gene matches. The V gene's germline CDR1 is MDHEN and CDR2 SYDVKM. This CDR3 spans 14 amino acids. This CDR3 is CASKGMGTGVGYTF. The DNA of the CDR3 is TGTGCCAGCAAGGGAATGGGGACAGGGGTAGGCTACACCTTC.

As DNA, the CDR3 is TGTGCCAGCAGCGTAGGTGGACTAGGCCTCACCTACGAGCAGTACTTC. Its translation is CASSVGGLGLTYEQYF. The gene calls are TRBV9 and TRBJ2-7; 7 nucleotides line up with TRBD2. Losses at the gene ends were 0 bases for V and 2 bases for J; bases not matched to a gene: 8. The CDR3 consists of 16 residues. Germline CDR1 is SGDLS and CDR2 is YYNGEE. Filled out from reference TRBV9 and TRBJ2-7, the complete variable domain reads DSGVTQTPKHLITATGQRVTLRCSPRSGDLSVYWYQQSLDQGLQFLIQYYNGEERAKGNILERFSAQQFPDLHSELNLSSLELGDSALYFCASSVGGLGLTYEQYFGPGTRLTVT.

DNA for the CDR3: TGTGCCAGCAGAGCGAGACTAGCGGGAGGGGGTACTACCAAAAACATTCAGTACTTC. It specifies CASRARLAGGGTTKNIQYF. The chain joins TRBV2 to TRBJ2-4; 14 bases agree with TRBD2. Germline trimming cut 6 bases from V and 2 bases from J; bases unmatched to any gene: 12. The germline gives CDR1 SNHLY, CDR2 FYNNEI. CDR3 length: 19 residues.

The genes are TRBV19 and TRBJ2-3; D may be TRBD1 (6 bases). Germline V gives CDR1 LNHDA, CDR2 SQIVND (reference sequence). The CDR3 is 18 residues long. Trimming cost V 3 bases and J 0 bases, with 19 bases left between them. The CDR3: CASSMTGIYFASTDTQYF. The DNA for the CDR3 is TGTGCCAGTAGTATGACAGGTATATACTTCGCTAGCACAGATACGCAGTATTTT.

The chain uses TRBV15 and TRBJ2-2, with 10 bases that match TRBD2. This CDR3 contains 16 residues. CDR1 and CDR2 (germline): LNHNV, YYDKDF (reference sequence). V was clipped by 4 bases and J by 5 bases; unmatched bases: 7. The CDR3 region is CATSTPSGRLTGELFF. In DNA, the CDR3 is TGTGCCACCAGCACCCCTAGCGGGAGACTTACCGGGGAGCTGTTTTTT.

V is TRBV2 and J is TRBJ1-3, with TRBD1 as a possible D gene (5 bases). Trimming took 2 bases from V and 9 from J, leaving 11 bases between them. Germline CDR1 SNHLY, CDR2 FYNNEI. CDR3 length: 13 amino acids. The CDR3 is CASSERLGGTIYF. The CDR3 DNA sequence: TGTGCCAGCAGTGAACGTCTCGGGGGCACCATATATTTT.

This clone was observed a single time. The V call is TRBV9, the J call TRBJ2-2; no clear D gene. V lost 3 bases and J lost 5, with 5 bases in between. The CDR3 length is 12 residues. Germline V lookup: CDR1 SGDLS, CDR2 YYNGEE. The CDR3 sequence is CASSETTGELFF. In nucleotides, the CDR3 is TGTGCCAGCAGCGAGACTACCGGGGAGCTGTTTTTT.

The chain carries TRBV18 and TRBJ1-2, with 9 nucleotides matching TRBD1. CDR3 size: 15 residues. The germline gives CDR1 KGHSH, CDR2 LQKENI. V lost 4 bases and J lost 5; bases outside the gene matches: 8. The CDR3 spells CASSLYRGQVYGYTF. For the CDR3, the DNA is TGTGCCAGCTCACTATACAGGGGGCAGGTATATGGCTACACCTTC.

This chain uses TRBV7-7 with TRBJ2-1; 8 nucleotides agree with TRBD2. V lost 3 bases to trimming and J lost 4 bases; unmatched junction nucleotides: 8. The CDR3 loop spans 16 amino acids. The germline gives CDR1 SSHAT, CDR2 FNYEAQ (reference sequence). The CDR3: CASSLVETSGYNEQFF. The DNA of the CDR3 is TGTGCCAGCAGCTTGGTGGAAACTAGCGGATACAATGAGCAGTTCTTC.

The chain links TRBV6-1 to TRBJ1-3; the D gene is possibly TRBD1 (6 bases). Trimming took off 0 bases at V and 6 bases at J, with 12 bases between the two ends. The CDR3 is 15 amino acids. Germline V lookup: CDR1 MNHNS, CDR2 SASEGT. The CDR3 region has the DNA TGTGCCAGCAGTGAAGCTGGGGCAGGGGTAAACACCATATATTTT. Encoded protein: CASSEAGAGVNTIYF.

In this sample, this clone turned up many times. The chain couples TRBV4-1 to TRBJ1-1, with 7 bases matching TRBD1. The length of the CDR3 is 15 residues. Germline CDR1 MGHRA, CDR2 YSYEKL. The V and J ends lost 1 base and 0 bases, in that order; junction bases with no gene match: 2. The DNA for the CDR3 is TGCGCCAGCAGCCAAGGACAGGGCTTGAACACTGAAGCTTTCTTT. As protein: CASSQGQGLNTEAFF.

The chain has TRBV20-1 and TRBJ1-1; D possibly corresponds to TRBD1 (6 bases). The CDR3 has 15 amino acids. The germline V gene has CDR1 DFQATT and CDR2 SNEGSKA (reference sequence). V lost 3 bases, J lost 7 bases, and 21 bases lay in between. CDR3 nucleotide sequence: TGCAGTGCTAGTAAAGTTGGGAGGGGGGAGGTTGAAGCTTTCTTT. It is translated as CSASKVGRGEVEAFF.

This CDR3 reads CASRDGPRGISPLHF. CDR3 nucleotide sequence: TGTGCCAGCAGAGACGGGCCGCGGGGGATCTCACCCCTCCACTTT. The chain employs TRBV27 and TRBJ1-6, with D maybe TRBD1 (5 bases). Germline V gene data show CDR1 as MNHEY and CDR2 as SMNVEV (reference sequence). Trimming cost V 6 bases and J 10 bases, with 19 bases left between them. This CDR3 region has 15 residues.

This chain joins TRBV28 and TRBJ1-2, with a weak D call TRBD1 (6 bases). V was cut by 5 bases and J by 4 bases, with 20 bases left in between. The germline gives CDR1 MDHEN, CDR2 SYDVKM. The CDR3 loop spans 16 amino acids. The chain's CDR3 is CASSEAVAGGVYGYTF. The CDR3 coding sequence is TGTGCCAGCAGTGAAGCCGTAGCTGGGGGCGTCTATGGCTACACCTTC.

The DNA of the CDR3 is TGTGCCTGGATTCCCCTCCAGCGGGGTCCCAGGGTAGGAGAGACCCAGTACTTC. The encoded protein is CAWIPLQRGPRVGETQYF. The chain has TRBV30 and TRBJ2-5, with TRBD2 identical over 7 bases. This CDR3 has 18 amino acids. Trimming removed 4 bases from V and 4 bases from J; junction bases left unmatched: 21. The germline CDR1 and CDR2 sequences are GTSNPN and SVGIG (reference sequence).

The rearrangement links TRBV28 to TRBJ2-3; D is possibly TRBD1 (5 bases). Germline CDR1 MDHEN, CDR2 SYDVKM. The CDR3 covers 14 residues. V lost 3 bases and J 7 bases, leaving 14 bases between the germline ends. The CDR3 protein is CASSLSRQGNTQYF. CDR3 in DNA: TGTGCCAGCAGTTTGTCTCGGCAGGGAAATACGCAGTATTTT.

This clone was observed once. In DNA, the CDR3 is TGTGCCAGCAGCCTTATACTAGCGGGGGGCTCCGGCGACTCGTTCTTC. As protein: CASSLILAGGSGDSFF. The genes are TRBV5-4 and TRBJ2-1, with 12 bases fitting TRBD2. CDR3 length: 16 amino acids. V was clipped by 4 bases and J by 15 bases; unmatched bases: 17. The germline CDR1 and CDR2 sequences are SGHNT and YYREEE (reference sequence).

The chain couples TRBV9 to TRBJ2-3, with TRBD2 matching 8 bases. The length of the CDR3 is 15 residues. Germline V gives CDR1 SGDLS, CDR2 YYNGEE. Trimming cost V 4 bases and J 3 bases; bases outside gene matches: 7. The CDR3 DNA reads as TGTGCCAGCAGCCCCCGGGGGGGCCTGACAGATACGCAGTATTTT. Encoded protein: CASSPRGGLTDTQYF.